This T cell receptor beta chain was captured by sequencing in a study of cytomegalovirus exposure and HLA in healthy donors. PCR involved 60 Vbeta and 13 Jbeta primers. Sequencing was performed with immunoSEQ multiplex PCR; in TCRdb, only in-frame clones are kept and a portion is missing. The table includes around 100,000 clones, over 60% detected once. Only a few counts were recorded for this clone. The specimen was PBMCs. The sequence was obtained from a man between 60 and 70 years old in good health and CMV-seropositive.

The CDR3 loop reads CASSPGGAPTYEQYF. The CDR3 DNA follows: TGTGCCAGCAGTCCAGGGGGCGCCCCCACCTACGAGCAGTACTTC. The V gene is TRBV6-5, the J gene TRBJ2-7; 8 positions agree with TRBD1. CDR3 length equals 15 residues. V gave up 5 bases and J gave up 2 bases; unmatched junction bases: 8. The germline CDR1 and CDR2 sequences are MNHEY and SVGAGI.